This T cell receptor beta chain emerged from a study of beta chain features in type 1 diabetes. Study-level points and caveats: Moderate yet significant TCRB CDR3 shortening was seen in Type 1 diabetes patients in all four CD4+ subsets.

This clone has more than one count but fewer than ten. Its specificity is not known. Investigators reverse transcribed all isolated RNA, so they sequenced expressed TCRB transcripts. Assay used: immunoSEQ multiplex PCR; TCRdb lists only in-frame clones, some missing. This table holds 500,000 to 650,000 clones, 9.5% to 15% found once. The sequenced material came from naive CD4+ T cells from blood. This TCR was sampled from a man aged 30 to 45 with type 1 diabetes.

CDR3 sequence (DNA): TGTGCCAGCAGCCAAGAGTCCAACTCTGGAAACACCATATATTTT. Amino acid sequence: CASSQESNSGNTIYF. V gene TRBV4-2 combines with J gene TRBJ1-3; D not resolved. The CDR3 sequence is 15 residues long. Per the germline V gene, CDR1 is LGHNA and CDR2 is YNFKEQ. V was pared by 0 bases and J by 0 bases, with 6 bases between.